This TCR beta chain was recorded in a study of blood T cell repertoires in COVID-19. Generated by immunoSEQ multiplex PCR, the TCRdb table keeps only in-frame clones and is missing some. This table holds some 170,000 clones, approximately 86% found once. This clone was picked up a small number of times. V lost 6 bases to trimming and J lost 7 bases, with 19 bases between them. The CDR3 runs to 14 residues. The germline gives CDR1 SEHNR, CDR2 FQNEAQ (reference sequence). The sample comprised peripheral blood. The sequence was collected from a woman aged 60 to 75 who had recovered from COVID-19. The chain uses TRBV7-9 and TRBJ2-7; D perhaps matches TRBD1 (5 bases). CDR3: CASSRGQGLGEQYF. CDR3 sequence (DNA): TGTGCCAGCAGTCGTGGGCAGGGTTTAGGGGAGCAGTACTTC.